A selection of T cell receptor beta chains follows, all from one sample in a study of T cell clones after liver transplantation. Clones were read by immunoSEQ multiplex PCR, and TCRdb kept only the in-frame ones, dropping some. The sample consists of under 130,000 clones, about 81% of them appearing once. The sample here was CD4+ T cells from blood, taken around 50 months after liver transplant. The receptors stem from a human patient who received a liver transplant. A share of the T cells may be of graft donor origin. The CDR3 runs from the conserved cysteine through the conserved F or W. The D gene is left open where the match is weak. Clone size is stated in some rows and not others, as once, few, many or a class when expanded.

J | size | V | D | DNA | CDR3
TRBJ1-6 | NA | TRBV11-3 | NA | TGTGCCAGCAGCACCCCGACTAGGGTGGGAAATTCACCCCTCCACTTT | CASSTPTRVGNSPLHF
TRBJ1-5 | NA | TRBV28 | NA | TGTGCCAGTGACCCCCTGCCGGGGCAGCCCCAGCATTTT | CASDPLPGQPQHF
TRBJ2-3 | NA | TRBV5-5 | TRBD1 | TGTGCCAGCAGCTTGGGAGGGGGCGAGGGTACGCAGTATTTT | CASSLGGGEGTQYF
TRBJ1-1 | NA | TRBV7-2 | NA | TGTGCCAGCAGCTCCGGGACGGTGAACACTGAAGCTTTCTTT | CASSSGTVNTEAFF
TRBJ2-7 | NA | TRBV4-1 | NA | TGCGCCAGCAGCCAAGATCGTATTGGGGGATACGAGCAGTACTTC | CASSQDRIGGYEQYF
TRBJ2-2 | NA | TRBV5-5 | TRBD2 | TGTGCCAGCAGCTTACAGCGGGGGGCCCTTTTCGGGGAGCTGTTTTTT | CASSLQRGALFGELFF
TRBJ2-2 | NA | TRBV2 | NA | TGTGCCAGCAGAAGGGAGTCCATCCGCGCGAACACCGGGGAGCTGTTTTTT | CASRRESIRANTGELFF
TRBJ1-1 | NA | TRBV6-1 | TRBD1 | TGTGCCAGCAGTGTTACAGGGGGCGAAACTGAAGCTTTCTTT | CASSVTGGETEAFF
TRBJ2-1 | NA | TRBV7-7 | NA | TGTGCCAGCAGCTTGCAAGGAAACAATGAGCAGTTCTTC | CASSLQGNNEQFF
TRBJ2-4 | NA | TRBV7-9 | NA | TGTGCCAGCAGCGTGGGGGGAGCCAAAAACATTCAGTACTTC | CASSVGGAKNIQYF
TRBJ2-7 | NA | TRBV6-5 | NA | TGTGCCAGTAGACGAGTAGGGGGCGAGCAGTACTTC | CASRRVGGEQYF
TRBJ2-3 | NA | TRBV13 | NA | TGTGCCAGCAGCGATCCCCGGGCAGGGAGAGATACGCAGTATTTT | CASSDPRAGRDTQYF
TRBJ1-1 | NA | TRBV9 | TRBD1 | TGTGCCAGCAGCCCCGGGACAGATGAAGCTTTCTTT | CASSPGTDEAFF
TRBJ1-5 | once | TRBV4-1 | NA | TGCGCCAGCAGCCAGACTGGGGGGAATCAGCCCCAGCATTTT | CASSQTGGNQPQHF
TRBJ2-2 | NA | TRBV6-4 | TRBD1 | TGTGCCAGCAGGCCACAGGGGGCCGGGGAGCTGTTTTTT | CASRPQGAGELFF
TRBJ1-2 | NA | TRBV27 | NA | TGTGCCAGCAGCTTGGGACCTGGCTACACCTTC | CASSLGPGYTF
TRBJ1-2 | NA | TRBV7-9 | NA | TGTGCCAGCAGCTTGGGGTCAGGGAGTCGTGGCTACACCTTC | CASSLGSGSRGYTF
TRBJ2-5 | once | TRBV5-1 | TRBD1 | TGCGCCAGCAGCTTGGGGGGACAGGGCAAAGAGACCCAGTACTTC | CASSLGGQGKETQYF
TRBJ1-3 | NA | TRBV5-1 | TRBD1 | TGCGCCAGCAGATTGACGGGACAGGGAAACACCATATATTTT | CASRLTGQGNTIYF
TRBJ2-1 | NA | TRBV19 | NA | TGTGCCAGTACTAGGGCGTCCTCCTACAATGAGCAGTTCTTC | CASTRASSYNEQFF
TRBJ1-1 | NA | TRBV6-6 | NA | TGTGCCAGCAGTTTATTGGAGAACACTGAAGCTTTCTTT | CASSLLENTEAFF
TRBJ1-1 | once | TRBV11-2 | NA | TGTGCCAGCAGCTTAGTCGGAGCCGGGACACGGCACGGTGAAGCTTTCTTT | CASSLVGAGTRHGEAFF
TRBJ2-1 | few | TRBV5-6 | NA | TGTGCCAGCAGCCCCTTAGCGGAGTCGAATGAGCAGTTCTTC | CASSPLAESNEQFF
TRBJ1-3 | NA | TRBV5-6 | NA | TGTGCCAGCAGACAAAATGGGCGGGGCTCTGGAAACACCATATATTTT | CASRQNGRGSGNTIYF
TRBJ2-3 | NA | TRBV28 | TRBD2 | TGTGCCAGCAGTTTCGGTCTGTCCCAGCGGGGGAGGGGAGATACGCAGTATTTT | CASSFGLSQRGRGDTQYF
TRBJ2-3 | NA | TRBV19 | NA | TGTGCCAGTAGTAAGGGGCGGACAGATACGCAGTATTTT | CASSKGRTDTQYF
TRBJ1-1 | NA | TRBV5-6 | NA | TGTGCCAGCAGCCACATAGGCCGTAACACTGAAGCTTTCTTT | CASSHIGRNTEAFF
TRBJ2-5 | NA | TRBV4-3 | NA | TGCGCCAGCAGCCAAGAACCTGGGTGGACCCAGTACTTC | CASSQEPGWTQYF
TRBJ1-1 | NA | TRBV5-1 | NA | TGCGCCAGCAGCTTGGAGGCAGGTGGGGTCACTGAAGCTTTCTTT | CASSLEAGGVTEAFF
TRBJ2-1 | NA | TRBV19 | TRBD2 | TGTGCCAGTAGTCCGAGCGGGAGGCGCTTAGATGAGCAGTTCTTC | CASSPSGRRLDEQFF
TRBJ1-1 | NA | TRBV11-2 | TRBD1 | TGTGCCAGCAGCTTGACCAGGGGGCTCACTGAAGCTTTCTTT | CASSLTRGLTEAFF
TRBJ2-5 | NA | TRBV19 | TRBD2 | TGTGCCAGTAAGAGGACTAGCTCCCAAGAGACCCAGTACTTC | CASKRTSSQETQYF
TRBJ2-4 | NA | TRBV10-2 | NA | TGCGCCAGCAGCCTCAATATCATTCAGTACTTC | CASSLNIIQYF
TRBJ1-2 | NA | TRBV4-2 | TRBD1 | TGTGCCAGCAGCCAAGTTACAGGGGAACGGGATCCTGGCTACACCTTC | CASSQVTGERDPGYTF
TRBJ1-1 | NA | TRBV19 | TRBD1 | TGTGCCAGTAGCATAGGACAGGGATACACTGAAGCTTTCTTT | CASSIGQGYTEAFF
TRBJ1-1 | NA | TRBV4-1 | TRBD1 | TGCGCCAGCAGCCAGTCCACCGGGACAGTGAGGGGGGCTTTCTTT | CASSQSTGTVRGAFF
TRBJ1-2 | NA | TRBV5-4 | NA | TGTGCCAGCAGCTTGGTGCAGGCCGGCGGGGCAAACAACACCTTC | CASSLVQAGGANNTF
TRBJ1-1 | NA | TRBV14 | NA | TGTGCCAGCAGCCAAGACCTGGGGGCCCAAGCTTTCTTT | CASSQDLGAQAFF
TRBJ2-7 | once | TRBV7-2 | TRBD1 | TGTGCCAGCAGCCCCCCCGGGACAGCCCCCTACGAGCAGTACTTC | CASSPPGTAPYEQYF
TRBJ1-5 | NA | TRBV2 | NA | TGTGCCAGCATGTTAGGGCAGGGGAATCAGCCCCAGCATTTT | CASMLGQGNQPQHF
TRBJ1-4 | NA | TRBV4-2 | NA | TGTGCCAGCAGCCTCCGGGACACCGATGAAAAACTGTTTTTT | CASSLRDTDEKLFF
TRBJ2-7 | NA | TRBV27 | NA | TGTGCCAGCAGTCCCTCCTGGACAGGTGGGGGGAACTACGAGCAGTACTTC | CASSPSWTGGGNYEQYF
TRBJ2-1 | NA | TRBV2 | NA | TGTGCCAGCAGAGAGGTAACACGGTACAATGAGCAGTTCTTC | CASREVTRYNEQFF
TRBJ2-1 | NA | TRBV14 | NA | TGTGCCAGCAGCCCTCGGGCCAGCTCCTACAATGAGCAGTTCTTC | CASSPRASSYNEQFF
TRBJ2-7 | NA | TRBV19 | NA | TGTGCCAGTAGTATGCGAACGCAAACCTACGAGCAGTACTTC | CASSMRTQTYEQYF
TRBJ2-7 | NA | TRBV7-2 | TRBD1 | TGTGCCAGCACCCCGGGACAGCGCACCTACGAGCAGTACTTC | CASTPGQRTYEQYF
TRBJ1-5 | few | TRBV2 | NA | TGTGCCAGCAGTGATTGGCAGGGGAATGAGCCCCAGCATTTT | CASSDWQGNEPQHF
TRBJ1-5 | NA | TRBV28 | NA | TGTGCCAGCCAGGAAATTAGGAATCAGCCCCAGCATTTT | CASQEIRNQPQHF